This TCR beta chain stems from a study of beta chain features in type 1 diabetes. Looking at the study overall: Across every sample, around 98 million sorted cells were examined in total.

The CDR3 covers 14 residues. Unmatched junction bases numbered 7, after V lost 7 bases and J lost 4 bases. Per germline, CDR1 SEHNR and CDR2 FQNEAQ (reference sequence). Findings of the study overall: Fewer insertions but more deletions were seen at VDJ junctions in type 1 diabetes patients. Moderate but significant shortening of TCRB CDR3s was recorded in all four CD4+ subsets from Type 1 diabetes patients. A closer apparent resemblance between naive, central memory and Treg TCRB repertoires was seen in patients than in healthy donors.

This clone has just a few counts. Antigen specificity is unknown. The isolated RNA, all of it, was reverse transcribed, so expressed TCRB transcripts were what got sequenced. Libraries were prepared by immunoSEQ multiplex PCR; TCRdb keeps only in-frame clonotypes and omits some of them. The table includes approximately 170,000 clones, roughly 7.1% detected once. The sequenced sample consisted of central memory CD4+ T cells from blood. This TCR was sampled from a woman in her thirties or forties with type 1 diabetes. V is TRBV7-9 and J is TRBJ2-7; 10 nucleotides match TRBD2. For the CDR3, the DNA is TGTGCCAGCACCCTAGCGGGAGCCCCTTACGAGCAGTACTTC. It is translated as CASTLAGAPYEQYF.